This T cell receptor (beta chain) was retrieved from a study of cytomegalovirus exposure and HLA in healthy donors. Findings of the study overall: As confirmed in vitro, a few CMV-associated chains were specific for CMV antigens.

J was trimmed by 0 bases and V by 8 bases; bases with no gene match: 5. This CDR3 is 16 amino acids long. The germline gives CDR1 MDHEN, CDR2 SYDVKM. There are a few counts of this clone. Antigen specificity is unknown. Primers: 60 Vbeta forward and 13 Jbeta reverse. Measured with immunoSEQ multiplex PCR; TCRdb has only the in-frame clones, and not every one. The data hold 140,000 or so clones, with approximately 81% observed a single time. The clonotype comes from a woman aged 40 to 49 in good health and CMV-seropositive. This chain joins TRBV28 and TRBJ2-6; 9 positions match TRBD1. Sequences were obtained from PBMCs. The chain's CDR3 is CASRRDRDSGANVLTF. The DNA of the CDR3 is TGTGCCAGCCGGCGGGACAGGGACTCTGGGGCCAACGTCCTGACTTTC.